The present T cell receptor beta chain was sequenced within a study of T cells after yellow fever vaccination. Germline assignment: CDR1 LGHDT and CDR2 YNNKEL (reference sequence). The V gene lost 0 bases and the J gene lost 4 bases, with 6 bases spanning the gap. The CDR3 is made up of 13 amino acids. This clonotype was counted at least ten times. TCRdb itself ran the 5' RACE reads through MiXCR, one entry per CDR3 protein. Of hundreds of thousands of distinct CDR3 sequences listed, around 3.6% were seen once; the top ten hold 23%. Sample: PBMCs, taken on the day of the yellow fever booster vaccination. The chain is built from TRBV3-1 and TRBJ2-5; TRBD1 or TRBD2 may be the D gene (5 bases each). This clonotype originated in a man younger than 35 who received the YFV17D yellow fever vaccine. The CDR3 nucleotides read TGTGCCAGCAGCCAAGATGGGGGAGAGACCCAGTACTTC. Amino acid sequence: CASSQDGGETQYF.